This T cell receptor (beta chain) stems from a study of cytomegalovirus exposure and HLA in healthy donors. Concerning this clone: Other DNA sequences of this sample code for an identical CDR3.

V lost 4 bases to trimming and J lost 0 bases, with 8 bases between them. The CDR3 has 14 residues. Germline V gives CDR1 SGHNT, CDR2 YYREEE (reference sequence). The study ran its PCR with 60 Vbeta and 13 Jbeta primers. TCRdb's copy holds only in-frame clones and misses some; the assay was immunoSEQ multiplex PCR. The sample records about 160,000 clones, around 85% being singletons. This TCR was sampled from a boy aged 2 to 10 in good health and CMV-seronegative. The chain links TRBV5-4 to TRBJ2-1; perhaps TRBD2 as D (5 bases). The sample taken for sequencing was PBMCs. CDR3 in amino acids: CASSLSDSYNEQFF. CDR3 coding DNA: TGTGCCAGCAGCCTTAGCGACTCCTACAATGAGCAGTTCTTC.